The 26 T cell receptor beta chains given below trace back to one sample, sequenced in a study of cytomegalovirus exposure and HLA in healthy donors. The PCR employed 60 Vbeta primers together with 13 Jbeta primers. Assay used: immunoSEQ multiplex PCR; TCRdb lists only in-frame clones, some missing. The profile shows around 100,000 clones, approximately 82% of them singletons. The sequenced material came from PBMCs. These TCRs come from a man in his forties in good health and CMV-seronegative.

This clone appeared a few times. J is TRBJ2-4 and V is TRBV4-1, with 12 bases lining up with TRBD2. The V gene end was trimmed by 6 bases and the J gene end by 5 bases; junction bases not matched to a gene: 11. Germline CDR1 and CDR2: MGHRA and YSYEKL. This CDR3 contains 17 residues. The DNA of the CDR3 is TGCGCCAGCAGTCCAGGGCCGGCTAGCGGGGGGGAAAACATTCAGTACTTC. Translation: CASSPGPASGGENIQYF.

The rearrangement uses TRBV27 and TRBJ1-5, with 8 bases fitting TRBD1. The CDR3 is 15 residues long. The V gene's germline CDR1 is MNHEY and CDR2 SMNVEV (reference sequence). J gave up 2 bases and V 5 bases, and 5 bases lay outside the gene matches. The chain's CDR3 is CASSPLGQGNQPQHF. The CDR3 coding sequence is TGTGCCAGCAGTCCACTGGGACAGGGCAATCAGCCCCAGCATTTT.

The genes are TRBV4-2 and TRBJ1-5; no clear D gene. In germline, CDR1 is LGHNA, CDR2 YNFKEQ. Between the trimmed V and J ends, which lost 0 bases and 4 bases, there was a span of 10 bases. The length of the CDR3 is 15 residues. CDR3 sequence reads: CASSQDLTGNQPQHF. The CDR3 DNA follows: TGTGCCAGCAGCCAAGATCTCACGGGGAATCAGCCCCAGCATTTT.

The chain has TRBV7-8 and TRBJ1-1; D gene ambiguous. CDR3 length: 15 amino acids. Trimming stripped 0 bases from V and 3 bases from J, with 11 bases between. Germline V gene lookup returns CDR1 SGHVS and CDR2 FQNEAQ. Written as DNA, the CDR3 is TGTGCCAGCAGCTTAGCTCTTTTGGAGCACACTGAAGCTTTCTTT. This sequence encodes CASSLALLEHTEAFF.

V usage is TRBV9 and J usage is TRBJ2-2, with TRBD2 matching over 9 bases. The germline CDR1 and CDR2 sequences are SGDLS and YYNGEE. The CDR3 extends over 17 amino acids. J gave up 2 bases and V 0 bases, and 5 bases lay outside the gene matches. For the CDR3, the DNA is TGTGCCAGCAGCGTAGAGGGAGCGGGGGGAAACACCGGGGAGCTGTTTTTT. Protein: CASSVEGAGGNTGELFF.

This chain connects TRBV6-6 to TRBJ2-7, with no clear D. Germline CDR1 and CDR2: MNHNY and SVGAGI (reference sequence). CDR3 size: 13 residues. Trimming cost V 2 bases and J 2 bases, with 7 bases left between them. The CDR3 nucleotides read TGTGCCAGCAGTTACGACACAGCCTACGAGCAGTACTTC. Encoded protein: CASSYDTAYEQYF.

The V call is TRBV6-6, the J call TRBJ1-5; perhaps TRBD1 as D (6 bases). The germline gives CDR1 MNHNY, CDR2 SVGAGI (reference sequence). The V end was cut by 3 bases, the J end by 5 bases, with 17 bases between. The CDR3 totals 16 residues. CDR3 nucleotides: TGTGCCAGCAGTTATCAAGTCCGGGACACTTATCAGCCCCAGCATTTT. It specifies CASSYQVRDTYQPQHF.

This chain uses TRBV2 with TRBJ1-2; TRBD1 aligns across 7 bases. The CDR3 sequence is 13 residues long. V was pared by 5 bases and J by 3 bases, with 3 bases of the junction left unmatched. CDR1 is SNHLY, CDR2 FYNNEI, per germline. The CDR3 DNA is TGTGCCAGCAGTCCTGACAGGGACTATGGCTACACCTTC. The encoded protein is CASSPDRDYGYTF.

This clone is a singleton in its sample. The CDR3 spells CASSPRRGRLETQYF. The CDR3, as DNA: TGTGCCAGCAGTCCCAGACGGGGGAGGTTGGAGACCCAGTACTTC. V usage is TRBV6-5 and J usage is TRBJ2-5; perhaps TRBD2 as D (6 bases). Germline CDR1 MNHEY, CDR2 SVGAGI. The V gene lost 5 bases and the J gene lost 5 bases, with 18 bases spanning the gap. The CDR3 totals 15 residues.

V usage is TRBV19 and J usage is TRBJ1-2; 8 bases map to TRBD1. J lost 6 bases, V lost 0 bases, and 6 bases had no gene match. In germline, CDR1 is LNHDA, CDR2 SQIVND (reference sequence). The CDR3 sequence is 15 residues long. CDR3 residues: CASSIDLETGDGYTF. The CDR3 region has the DNA TGTGCCAGTAGTATAGATCTGGAGACAGGGGATGGCTACACCTTC.

The V gene is TRBV6-6, the J gene TRBJ2-5; D is undetermined. The V gene lost 2 bases and the J gene lost 5 bases, with 6 bases spanning the gap. Germline V lookup: CDR1 MNHNY, CDR2 SVGAGI (reference sequence). This CDR3 has 12 amino acids. CDR3 residues: CASSYVRETQYF. The DNA for the CDR3 is TGTGCCAGCAGTTACGTGAGGGAGACCCAGTACTTC.

As for this clone: The same CDR3 is also encoded by other DNA sequences in this sample. The CDR3 nucleotides are TGTGCCAGCGGGACACAGAACACCGGGGAGCTGTTTTTT. Translating it yields CASGTQNTGELFF. This chain joins TRBV2 and TRBJ2-2, with D possibly being TRBD1 (6 bases). This CDR3 has 13 residues. Germline CDR1 SNHLY, CDR2 FYNNEI. Trimming took 8 bases from V and 1 from J, leaving 8 bases between them.

Concerning this clone: The germline gene is not matched at one end of the junction; a read error may be the cause. The chain employs TRBV7-9 and TRBJ1-1; D gene ambiguous. The CDR3 sequence is 12 residues long. From germline, CDR1 is SEHNR and CDR2 FQNEAQ (reference sequence). CDR3: CSSSLAAVEAFF. CDR3 DNA: TGTTCCAGCAGCTTAGCGGCTGTAGAAGCTTTCTTT.

This clone has more than one count but fewer than ten. The chain links TRBV2 to TRBJ1-2, with D possibly matching TRBD1 (5 bases). This CDR3 has 14 amino acids. CDR1 and CDR2 from the germline V gene are SNHLY and FYNNEI. V lost 7 bases, J lost 7 bases, and 19 bases lay in between. CDR3 in amino acids: CASTKGRTQGGYTF. The CDR3 coding sequence is TGTGCCAGCACCAAGGGGCGGACCCAAGGTGGCTACACCTTC.

The CDR3: CASSQASAGGRQQQYF. The CDR3 DNA reads TGTGCCAGCAGCCAAGCATCTGCGGGGGGCCGACAGCAGCAGTACTTC. This chain links TRBV4-2 with TRBJ2-7, with 8 positions matching TRBD2. The germline V gene has CDR1 LGHNA and CDR2 YNFKEQ. V lost 1 base to trimming and J lost 8 bases; unmatched junction nucleotides: 13. CDR3 size: 16 residues.

This chain connects TRBV19 to TRBJ2-6; 8 bases fit TRBD2. Looked up from germline, CDR1 is LNHDA and CDR2 is SQIVND (reference sequence). This CDR3 is 17 amino acids long. Trimming cost V 5 bases and J 4 bases; bases outside gene matches: 10. CDR3 sequence (DNA): TGTGCCAGTAGTCCCGGGACTAGAAACCCCGGGGCCAACGTCCTGACTTTC. Translation: CASSPGTRNPGANVLTF.

The rearrangement uses TRBV9 and TRBJ2-2; D is unresolved. V was shortened by 3 bases and J by 2 bases, with 14 bases between the two germline ends. The CDR3 runs to 16 residues. The germline CDR1 and CDR2 sequences are SGDLS and YYNGEE. The CDR3 DNA follows: TGTGCCAGCAGCGCCCGGTGGAGCTCAAACACCGGGGAGCTGTTTTTT. Protein sequence: CASSARWSSNTGELFF.

The chain has TRBV5-5 and TRBJ1-2; D call uncertain. V was pared by 5 bases and J by 2 bases, with 10 bases between. Germline lookup yields CDR1 SGHKS and CDR2 YYEKEE (reference sequence). This CDR3 contains 13 residues. The CDR3 DNA reads TGTGCCAGCAGGCTAGATCTCAACTATGGCTACACCTTC. Encoded protein: CASRLDLNYGYTF.

The CDR3 reads CAITQGVRDYGYTF. CDR3 DNA sequence: TGTGCCATCACCCAAGGGGTACGGGACTATGGCTACACCTTC. This chain uses TRBV10-3 with TRBJ1-2; weak D call: TRBD1 (5 bases). This CDR3 contains 14 residues. From germline, CDR1 is ENHRY and CDR2 SYGVKD. V lost 7 bases and J 3 bases, leaving 15 bases between the germline ends.

The J gene is TRBJ2-4, the V gene TRBV30, with D possibly being TRBD2 (6 bases). Germline V gene lookup returns CDR1 GTSNPN and CDR2 SVGIG (reference sequence). V was clipped by 3 bases and J by 0 bases, with 21 bases between them. There are 18 residues in the CDR3. The DNA of the CDR3 is TGTGCCTGGAGGAATAAACGGGGGTTGGTTTTAGCCAAAAACATTCAGTACTTC. It codes for CAWRNKRGLVLAKNIQYF.

The chain couples TRBV5-6 to TRBJ2-7; TRBD1 might be the D (6 bases). This CDR3 region has 12 residues. From germline, CDR1 is SGHDT and CDR2 YYEEEE. V shed 4 bases and J shed 9 bases, with 14 bases lying between them. CDR3 amino acids: CASSAFRTAQYF. CDR3 in DNA: TGTGCCAGCAGCGCGTTTCGGACAGCGCAGTACTTC.

The chain has TRBV9 and TRBJ2-7; possible D gene TRBD1, 6 bases. The CDR3 runs to 16 residues. Trimming removed 4 bases from V and 4 bases from J, with 21 bases in between. The germline gives CDR1 SGDLS, CDR2 YYNGEE. CDR3 protein: CASSPQPRTETYEQYF. DNA for the CDR3: TGTGCCAGCAGCCCCCAACCTAGGACAGAGACTTACGAGCAGTACTTC.

This clone was seen just once. At one boundary the junction diverges from the germline segment, which might be a read error. J is TRBJ2-7 and V is TRBV19; maybe TRBD2 (6 bases). Per the germline V gene, CDR1 is LNHDA and CDR2 is SQIVND (reference sequence). The CDR3 extends over 15 amino acids. The CDR3 here is CASSIGTPRSYEQYF. The CDR3 DNA sequence: TGTGCCAGTAGCATAGGGACTCCACGCTCCTACGAGCAGTACTTC.

J is TRBJ2-7 and V is TRBV14, with a tentative D call TRBD2 (6 bases). There are 12 residues in the CDR3. The germline gives CDR1 SGHDN, CDR2 FVKESK. V gave up 1 base and J gave up 7 bases, with 8 bases separating them. CDR3 DNA sequence: TGTGCCAGCAGCCAAGTTGGAGGGGAGCAGTACTTC. Translation gives CASSQVGGEQYF. Filled out from reference TRBV14 and TRBJ2-7, the complete variable domain reads EAGVTQFPSHSVIEKGQTVTLRCDPISGHDNLYWYRRVMGKEIKFLLHFVKESKQDESGMPNNRFLAERTGGTYSTLKVQPAELEDSGVYFCASSQVGGEQYFGPGTRLTVT.

The chain employs TRBV27 and TRBJ1-2; 10 positions match TRBD1. The CDR3 runs to 16 residues. V was clipped by 5 bases and J by 3 bases; unmatched bases: 9. Germline V CDR1 and CDR2: MNHEY, SMNVEV (reference sequence). In DNA form, the CDR3 reads TGTGCCAGCAGTGGCGACAGGGGGCGGCTCGACTATGGCTACACCTTC. This encodes CASSGDRGRLDYGYTF.

This chain links TRBV28 with TRBJ2-3; a weak D match, TRBD2 (7 bases). This CDR3 has 16 residues. Per germline, CDR1 MDHEN and CDR2 SYDVKM. Trimming left V 10 bases short and J 2 bases short, with 22 bases between. The CDR3 DNA sequence: TGTGCCACCTCGACACGGGGGGCCCCTAACACAGATACGCAGTATTTT. This codes for CATSTRGAPNTDTQYF.